The next 13 T cell receptor beta chains were all read from a single sample in a study of blood T cell repertoires in COVID-19. Here immunoSEQ multiplex PCR was the method, and the copy in TCRdb shows in-frame clones only, minus some. The sample contains roughly 250,000 clones, about 88% of which appear only once. The sequencing input was peripheral blood. The receptors stem from a middle-aged woman who had recovered from COVID-19.

V and J are TRBV4-2 and TRBJ2-5; no reliable D call. CDR1 LGHNA and CDR2 YNFKEQ come from the germline V gene. Deletions cut 0 bases from V and 0 bases from J, with 14 bases between. The CDR3 loop spans 17 amino acids. The CDR3 spells CASSQDGQVPYQETQYF. The CDR3 region has the DNA TGTGCCAGCAGCCAAGATGGGCAGGTCCCGTACCAAGAGACCCAGTACTTC.

The genes are TRBV6-6 and TRBJ1-2, with a possible D match to TRBD1 (6 bases). The CDR3 has 13 residues. V lost 2 bases, J lost 3 bases, and 7 bases lay in between. The germline V gene encodes CDR1 MNHNY and CDR2 SVGAGI (reference sequence). Written as DNA, the CDR3 is TGTGCCAGCAGTTACGAGGGGGACTATGGCTACACCTTC. It is translated as CASSYEGDYGYTF.

As for this clone: A junction boundary mismatches the germline segment, possibly from a read error. The CDR3 reads CASSPRGVGTGELFF. The DNA of the CDR3 is TGTGCTAGCAGCCCCCGGGGGGTTGGCACCGGGGAGCTGTTTTTT. V usage is TRBV7-7 and J usage is TRBJ2-2, with TRBD2 matching over 7 bases. The CDR3 is 15 amino acids. Per the germline V gene, CDR1 is SSHAT and CDR2 is FNYEAQ (reference sequence).

V and J are TRBV29-1 and TRBJ1-2; no definite D call. V lost 5 bases, J lost 4 bases, and 14 bases lay in between. Germline CDR1 SQVTM, CDR2 ANQGSEA. The CDR3 sequence is 13 residues long. This chain's CDR3 is CSVQAGGTYGYTF. Here the CDR3 DNA reads TGCAGCGTTCAGGCGGGAGGCACCTATGGCTACACCTTC.

The chain joins TRBV14 to TRBJ2-7, with TRBD1 as a possible D gene (6 bases). Germline CDR1 SGHDN, CDR2 FVKESK. Trimming cost V 3 bases and J 6 bases, with 12 bases left between them. The CDR3 consists of 13 residues. The CDR3 DNA sequence: TGTGCCAGCAGCCACGACAGGACCTCCGAGCAGTACTTC. Its translation: CASSHDRTSEQYF.

The chain carries TRBV25-1 and TRBJ1-5; maybe TRBD1 (6 bases). CDR1 and CDR2 (germline): MGHDK, SYGVNS. Trimming took 1 base from V and 3 from J, leaving 7 bases between them. The length of the CDR3 is 14 residues. DNA of the CDR3: TGTGCCAGCAGTGAATCAGGGGACAATCAGCCCCAGCATTTT. Amino acids: CASSESGDNQPQHF.

The chain uses TRBV6-1 and TRBJ2-1; the D gene is possibly TRBD2 (7 bases). The CDR3 contains 16 residues. Trimming took off 4 bases at V and 9 bases at J, with 22 bases between the two ends. Germline loops: CDR1 MNHNS, CDR2 SASEGT. CDR3 coding DNA: TGTGCCAGCAGTGGGGGGGGCCTAGCAAGGGCAGGTGAGCAGTTCTTC. The encoded protein is CASSGGGLARAGEQFF.

CDR3 residues: CASSQDDTPGNYGYTF. The CDR3 DNA is TGCGCCAGCAGCCAAGACGACACACCTGGGAACTATGGCTACACCTTC. This rearrangement joins TRBV4-1 to TRBJ1-2; no definite D call. The CDR3 extends over 16 amino acids. Trimming pared 0 bases from V and 2 bases from J, leaving 13 bases between. Germline V CDR1 and CDR2: MGHRA, YSYEKL.

The rearrangement links TRBV6-6 to TRBJ2-7; a weak D match, TRBD1 (5 bases). V lost 8 bases and J lost 4, with 15 bases in between. Germline V gene data show CDR1 as MNHNY and CDR2 as SVGAGI (reference sequence). The CDR3 totals 13 residues. The CDR3 coding sequence is TGTGCCAGCGGCCAAGGGGTAGGGTACGAGCAGTACTTC. It encodes CASGQGVGYEQYF.

The rearrangement uses TRBV28 and TRBJ1-2, with 8 bases matching TRBD1. Per germline, CDR1 MDHEN and CDR2 SYDVKM. V lost 3 bases to trimming and J lost 4 bases; unmatched junction nucleotides: 7. The CDR3 covers 15 residues. Written as DNA, the CDR3 is TGTGCCAGCAGTTTGGGGGACAGGATACGCTATGGCTACACCTTC. It yields the protein CASSLGDRIRYGYTF.

The rearrangement uses TRBV6-2 or TRBV6-3 and TRBJ2-5; 9 nucleotides line up with TRBD1. Germline V gene lookup returns CDR1 MNHEY and CDR2 SVGEGT. The CDR3 runs 14 residues. The V segment lost 5 bases and the J segment 4 bases; nucleotides outside the gene matches: 5. DNA of the CDR3: TGTGCCAGCAGTCGCGGGACAGGGTTAGAGACCCAGTACTTC. This codes for CASSRGTGLETQYF.

This chain joins TRBV4-3 and TRBJ1-4; TRBD1 aligns across 9 bases. The germline V gene encodes CDR1 LGHNA and CDR2 YSLEER. The CDR3 sequence is 14 residues long. J was trimmed by 5 bases and V by 7 bases; bases with no gene match: 5. The CDR3 region has the DNA TGCGCCAGCAATACAGACAGGGGGAATGAAAAACTGTTTTTT. Amino acids: CASNTDRGNEKLFF.

This chain joins TRBV12-3 or TRBV12-4 and TRBJ2-7, with D tentatively TRBD1 (5 bases). This CDR3 has 12 amino acids. V was trimmed by 6 bases and J by 7 bases, leaving 13 bases between them. The CDR3 here is CASRGALGEQYF. CDR3 in DNA: TGTGCCAGCAGAGGGGCGTTGGGGGAGCAGTACTTC.